A single sample is the source of the 5 T cell receptor beta chains below, sequenced in a study of shared clonotypes between healthy human individuals. Method: immunoSEQ multiplex PCR; TCRdb's copy keeps in-frame clones and lacks some. This sample carries more than 2,000,000 clones, just over 90% of them seen once, and the ten largest clones take around 0.14%. Input material: naive CD4+ T cells sorted from blood. The subset: CD45RA+ positively selected. These receptors came from a man aged 18-30 years in good health.

The gene calls are TRBV18 and TRBJ2-7; 7 bases are shared with TRBD1. CDR3 length equals 15 residues. V lost 4 bases, J lost 2 bases, and 8 bases stayed unmatched. The germline gives CDR1 KGHSH, CDR2 LQKENI. DNA of the CDR3: TGTGCCAGCTCACACCCCGGGACAGCTGCCTACGAGCAGTACTTC. Translating gives CASSHPGTAAYEQYF.

Notes on this clone: The identical CDR3 is also encoded by other nucleotide sequences in the sample. This rearrangement joins TRBV20-1 to TRBJ2-1; D uncertain. The V gene lost 6 bases and the J gene lost 4 bases, with 7 bases spanning the gap. The CDR3 has 11 amino acids. The germline V gene has CDR1 DFQATT and CDR2 SNEGSKA (reference sequence). The CDR3: CSAPGYNEQFF. CDR3 DNA sequence: TGCAGTGCCCCGGGTTACAATGAGCAGTTCTTC.

V usage is TRBV10-1 and J usage is TRBJ2-2; the D gene could be TRBD1 or TRBD2 (6 bases each). Germline assignment: CDR1 WNHNN and CDR2 SYGVQD (reference sequence). Trimming left V 5 bases short and J 9 bases short, with 22 bases between. The CDR3 has 16 amino acids. The CDR3 spells CASSPKQGLPVRELFF. CDR3 DNA sequence: TGCGCCAGCAGTCCCAAACAGGGACTCCCGGTCCGGGAGCTGTTTTTT.

The rearrangement links TRBV11-2 to TRBJ1-2; 7 nucleotides line up with TRBD1. This CDR3 has 13 residues. Germline V lookup: CDR1 SGHAT, CDR2 FQNNGV. V trimming: 4 bases; J trimming: 4 bases; junction bases outside the gene matches: 3. CDR3 sequence reads: CASSSRDSYGYTF. The DNA for the CDR3 is TGTGCCAGCAGCTCCCGGGACAGCTATGGCTACACCTTC. Based on the CDR3 plus reference TRBV11-2 and TRBJ1-2, the full variable domain is EAGVAQSPRYKIIEKRQSVAFWCNPISGHATLYWYQQILGQGPKLLIQFQNNGVVDDSQLPKDRFSAERLKGVDSTLKIQPAKLEDSAVYLCASSSRDSYGYTFGSGTRLTVV.

The sample holds a few counts of this clone. V gene TRBV14 combines with J gene TRBJ2-1, with D hard to call. Trimming cost V 3 bases and J 9 bases, with 12 bases left between them. The CDR3 covers 13 residues. The germline V gene has CDR1 SGHDN and CDR2 FVKESK. This CDR3 is CASSQAVFTEQFF. The CDR3 DNA reads as TGTGCCAGCAGCCAGGCGGTTTTCACTGAGCAGTTCTTC. The variable domain in full, with the rest retrieved from reference TRBV14 and TRBJ2-1, is EAGVTQFPSHSVIEKGQTVTLRCDPISGHDNLYWYRRVMGKEIKFLLHFVKESKQDESGMPNNRFLAERTGGTYSTLKVQPAELEDSGVYFCASSQAVFTEQFFGPGTRLTVL.